What follows are 20 T cell receptor beta chains derived from one specimen sequenced in a study of radiation and T cells in renal cell carcinoma. The repertoire was sequenced with immunoSEQ multiplex PCR; TCRdb's copy has only in-frame clones and lacks some. The sample shows 95,000 to 150,000 clones, approximately 80% of them seen only once. Time point meaning: baseline pretreatment blood. Treatment of the sample: 15 Gy SBRT to primary tumor, nephrectomy 4 weeks later. The specimen comprised blood, sampled from a patient whose treatment included radiotherapy and nephrectomy. The receptors stem from a woman in her sixties or seventies with renal cell carcinoma.

This clone appeared a single time. Other DNA sequences in this specimen translate into the identical CDR3. This chain connects TRBV18 to TRBJ2-2; D might be TRBD2 (5 bases). The germline gives CDR1 KGHSH, CDR2 LQKENI. The CDR3 is 12 residues long. The germline V and J ends were trimmed by 3 bases and 6 bases, with 5 bases remaining between them. CDR3 loop: CASSPDSGELFF. The CDR3 DNA follows: TGTGCCAGCTCACCGGACTCCGGGGAGCTGTTTTTT.

This clone was found a few times. The rearrangement links TRBV7-9 to TRBJ2-3; D is perhaps TRBD1 or TRBD2 (7 bases each). With 10 bases removed from V and 0 bases from J, the gap between germline ends came to 17 bases. This CDR3 spans 15 amino acids. Germline V gives CDR1 SEHNR, CDR2 FQNEAQ (reference sequence). CDR3 residues: CATAGGAESTDTQYF. The CDR3 region has the DNA TGTGCCACCGCAGGGGGGGCGGAGAGCACAGATACGCAGTATTTT.

The chain is built from TRBV9 and TRBJ2-5, with D possibly TRBD2 on 5 matching bases. The V gene lost 5 bases and the J gene lost 5 bases, with 13 bases spanning the gap. The CDR3 runs 13 residues. CDR1 is SGDLS and CDR2 is YYNGEE in the germline V gene. The CDR3: CASSREVWETQYF. As DNA, the CDR3 is TGTGCCAGCAGTCGGGAAGTTTGGGAGACCCAGTACTTC.

The V call is TRBV6-1, the J call TRBJ2-6; D is undetermined. CDR1 is MNHNS, CDR2 SASEGT, per germline. The CDR3 covers 14 residues. V lost 2 bases and J lost 2, with 4 bases in between. The CDR3 reads CASSETAGANVLTF. CDR3 sequence (DNA): TGTGCCAGCAGTGAAACAGCTGGGGCCAACGTCCTGACTTTC.

This chain uses TRBV15 with TRBJ2-3, with D hard to call. The V gene lost 3 bases and the J gene lost 2 bases, with 3 bases spanning the gap. This CDR3 is 12 amino acids long. In germline, CDR1 is LNHNV, CDR2 YYDKDF (reference sequence). CDR3 residues: CATSSFTDTQYF. In DNA form, the CDR3 reads TGTGCCACCAGCAGTTTCACAGATACGCAGTATTTT.

The chain recombines TRBV5-1 with TRBJ1-6, with D possibly being TRBD1 (5 bases). The CDR3 is 16 residues long. The germline CDR1 and CDR2 sequences are SGHRS and YFSETQ. V shed 0 bases and J shed 6 bases, with 13 bases lying between them. For the CDR3, the DNA is TGCGCCAGCAGCTTGGAACCGGGGACGGCTAATTCACCCCTCCACTTT. Its protein product is CASSLEPGTANSPLHF.

The V call is TRBV5-1, the J call TRBJ2-5, with 14 bases lining up with TRBD2. V gave up 6 bases and J gave up 5 bases; unmatched junction bases: 6. The CDR3 loop spans 15 amino acids. Germline V gene sequence: CDR1 SGHRS, CDR2 YFSETQ. The CDR3 sequence is CASTFGLAGGETQYF. CDR3 bases: TGCGCCAGCACCTTCGGACTAGCGGGGGGTGAGACCCAGTACTTC.

This clone was observed a single time. The chain carries TRBV6-6 and TRBJ1-1, with 9 bases that match TRBD1. Germline CDR1 reads MNHNY; CDR2 reads SVGAGI (reference sequence). The CDR3 is 14 amino acids. The V segment lost 6 bases and the J segment 5 bases; nucleotides outside the gene matches: 7. The CDR3 reads CASSLDRGGTEAFF. The CDR3 nucleotides read TGTGCCAGCAGCCTGGACAGGGGCGGTACTGAAGCTTTCTTT.

V and J are TRBV5-1 and TRBJ2-2; D is unresolved. Germline CDR1 and CDR2: SGHRS and YFSETQ. V lost 2 bases to trimming and J lost 6 bases, with 2 bases between them. CDR3 length: 11 residues. The CDR3 region is CASSFAGELFF. The CDR3 DNA reads TGCGCCAGCAGCTTTGCCGGGGAGCTGTTTTTT.

The gene calls are TRBV6-5 and TRBJ2-7; D not resolved. Trimming left V 4 bases short and J 6 bases short, with 4 bases between. Germline V gives CDR1 MNHEY, CDR2 SVGAGI. The CDR3 is 10 amino acids. The CDR3 reads CASSWGEQYF. Written as DNA, the CDR3 is TGTGCCAGCAGTTGGGGCGAGCAGTACTTC.

V is TRBV6-5 and J is TRBJ1-4; TRBD1 aligns across 10 bases. The CDR3 length is 15 residues. CDR1 is MNHEY and CDR2 is SVGAGI in the germline V gene. V dropped 2 bases and J dropped 6; count of bases not matched to a gene: 3. The CDR3 reads CASSYRGTGDEKLFF. CDR3 DNA sequence: TGTGCCAGCAGTTACCGAGGGACAGGGGATGAAAAACTGTTTTTT.

CDR3 residues: CASSYSRGGGTEAFF. The DNA of the CDR3 is TGTGCCAGCAGTTACTCGCGGGGAGGGGGGACTGAAGCTTTCTTT. The chain links TRBV6-6 to TRBJ1-1; TRBD1 might be the D (6 bases). V lost 0 bases and J 5 bases, leaving 13 bases between the germline ends. CDR1 is MNHNY, CDR2 SVGAGI, per germline (reference sequence). This CDR3 has 15 residues.

This clone came up once. The rearrangement links TRBV28 to TRBJ1-2, with unresolved D. Germline-derived CDR1 and CDR2 are MDHEN and SYDVKM. V dropped 7 bases and J dropped 8 bases, with 20 bases sitting between them. This CDR3 contains 14 residues. The CDR3 region is CASISAEGVRGYTF. The CDR3, as DNA: TGTGCCAGCATCTCGGCCGAGGGTGTAAGGGGCTACACCTTC.

V usage is TRBV28 and J usage is TRBJ2-7; D unresolved. The CDR3 is 14 amino acids. Between the trimmed V and J ends, which lost 5 bases and 2 bases, there was a span of 13 bases. Per the germline V gene, CDR1 is MDHEN and CDR2 is SYDVKM. This chain's CDR3 is CASSRRGATYEQYF. CDR3 coding DNA: TGTGCCAGCAGTAGGAGAGGAGCCACCTACGAGCAGTACTTC.

This clone showed up just a few times. The gene calls are TRBV7-9 and TRBJ2-1; 8 positions agree with TRBD1. The CDR3 contains 14 residues. The ends lost 5 bases at V and 7 bases at J; junction bases unmatched: 7. The germline V gene has CDR1 SEHNR and CDR2 FQNEAQ (reference sequence). The CDR3: CASSLGQGQNEQFF. The DNA for the CDR3 is TGTGCCAGCAGCCTCGGACAGGGTCAGAATGAGCAGTTCTTC.

The chain combines TRBV5-6 with TRBJ1-6; D call uncertain. CDR1 is SGHDT and CDR2 is YYEEEE in the germline V gene. Trimming stripped 0 bases from V and 9 bases from J, with 10 bases between. CDR3 size: 14 residues. CDR3 region: CASSLAGPASPLHF. CDR3 bases: TGTGCCAGCAGCTTGGCGGGCCCGGCTTCACCCCTCCACTTT.

The rearrangement joins TRBV6-6 to TRBJ2-1; no definite D call. V shed 0 bases and J shed 0 bases, with 9 bases lying between them. The CDR3 is 16 residues long. Germline-derived CDR1 and CDR2 are MNHNY and SVGAGI (reference sequence). The chain's CDR3 is CASSYSWVLSYNEQFF. The CDR3 coding sequence is TGTGCCAGCAGTTACTCTTGGGTACTCTCCTACAATGAGCAGTTCTTC.

V usage is TRBV18 and J usage is TRBJ1-1; no definite D call. The length of the CDR3 is 14 residues. Germline CDR1 KGHSH, CDR2 LQKENI. V was trimmed by 2 bases and J by 0 bases, leaving 7 bases between them. The chain's CDR3 is CASSPSEMNTEAFF. For the CDR3, the DNA is TGTGCCAGCTCACCATCGGAGATGAACACTGAAGCTTTCTTT.

This clone was seen once. V usage is TRBV11-2 and J usage is TRBJ2-3; D is tentatively TRBD1 or TRBD2 (6 bases each). Trimming cost V 3 bases and J 7 bases, with 14 bases left between them. CDR1 and CDR2 (germline): SGHAT, FQNNGV. This CDR3 has 14 amino acids. The CDR3 DNA is TGTGCCAGCAGCTTTTCCGCGGGACAAAATACGCAGTATTTT. Residues: CASSFSAGQNTQYF.

J is TRBJ2-7 and V is TRBV7-3; D is ambiguous. Germline V CDR1 and CDR2: SGHTA, FQGTGA. V shed 5 bases and J shed 1 base, with 9 bases lying between them. The CDR3 contains 13 residues. Here the CDR3 reads CASSPAGSYEQYF. The CDR3 DNA is TGTGCCAGCAGCCCGGCCGGGTCCTACGAGCAGTACTTC.